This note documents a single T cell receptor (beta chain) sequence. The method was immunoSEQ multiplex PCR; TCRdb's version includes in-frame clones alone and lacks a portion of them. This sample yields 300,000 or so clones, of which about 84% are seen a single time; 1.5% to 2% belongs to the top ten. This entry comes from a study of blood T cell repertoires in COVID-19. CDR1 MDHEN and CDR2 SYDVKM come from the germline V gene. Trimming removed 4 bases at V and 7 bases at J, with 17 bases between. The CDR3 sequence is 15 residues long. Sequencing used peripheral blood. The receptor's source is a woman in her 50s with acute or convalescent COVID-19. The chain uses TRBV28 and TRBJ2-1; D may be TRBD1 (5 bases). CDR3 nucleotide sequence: TGTGCCAGCAGTTCCCTAGGACGCAAGGGGAATGAGCAGTTCTTC. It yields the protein CASSSLGRKGNEQFF.